Below are 19 T cell receptor beta chains sequenced from a single sample in a study of blood T cell repertoires in COVID-19. Here immunoSEQ multiplex PCR was the method, and the copy in TCRdb shows in-frame clones only, minus some. The table includes about 190,000 clones, 89% detected once. Input material: peripheral blood. The receptors stem from a man aged 35 to 55 with acute or convalescent COVID-19.

This clone was detected once. The rearrangement uses TRBV10-2 and TRBJ2-3; TRBD2 is a possible D gene (5 bases). The CDR3 covers 20 residues. Germline CDR1 reads WSHSY; CDR2 reads SAAADI. Trimming shortened V by 5 bases and J by 5 bases, and 32 bases separated the two germline ends. The CDR3, as DNA: TGCGCCAGCAGTTTCCGAATAATGGGCCCGGACTCCGTTCGCCTAGATACGCAGTATTTT. As protein: CASSFRIMGPDSVRLDTQYF.

The chain carries TRBV10-3 and TRBJ2-3; no clear D. CDR3 size: 14 residues. V gave up 7 bases and J gave up 2 bases, with 13 bases separating them. Per germline, CDR1 ENHRY and CDR2 SYGVKD. CDR3 sequence: CAINRVAHTDTQYF. The CDR3 nucleotides read TGTGCCATCAACCGGGTTGCCCACACAGATACGCAGTATTTT.

The chain recombines TRBV27 with TRBJ2-7; a possible D gene is TRBD2 (7 bases). CDR3 size: 13 residues. V was clipped by 2 bases and J by 9 bases, with 14 bases between them. Germline loops: CDR1 MNHEY, CDR2 SMNVEV (reference sequence). The CDR3 region has the DNA TGTGCCAGCAGTTTAGGCCGAAGGGGGGGGCAGTACTTC. Protein sequence: CASSLGRRGGQYF.

The chain is built from TRBV28 and TRBJ1-5; 8 nucleotides agree with TRBD1. The CDR3 loop spans 15 amino acids. V shed 6 bases and J 4 bases; nucleotides not matched to a gene: 8. CDR1 is MDHEN and CDR2 is SYDVKM in the germline V gene. CDR3 amino acids: CASSSTGDWNQPQHF. In DNA, the CDR3 is TGTGCCAGCAGCTCGACAGGGGATTGGAATCAGCCCCAGCATTTT.

The chain has TRBV19 and TRBJ2-1, with 7 nucleotides matching TRBD1. In germline, CDR1 is LNHDA, CDR2 SQIVND (reference sequence). This CDR3 comprises 16 residues. Trimming at V came to 7 bases and at J to 5 bases, leaving 14 bases not matched to a gene. The CDR3 here is CASNKQGPKLNNEQFF. The CDR3 region has the DNA TGTGCCAGTAACAAACAGGGGCCGAAACTTAACAATGAGCAGTTCTTC. Filled out from reference TRBV19 and TRBJ2-1, the complete variable domain reads DGGITQSPKYLFRKEGQNVTLSCEQNLNHDAMYWYRQDPGQGLRLIYYSQIVNDFQKGDIAEGYSVSREKKESFPLTVTSAQKNPTAFYLCASNKQGPKLNNEQFFGPGTRLTVL.

The genes are TRBV6-4 and TRBJ2-3, with TRBD2 matching over 9 bases. V was pared by 3 bases and J by 4 bases, with 8 bases of the junction left unmatched. The germline gives CDR1 MRHNA, CDR2 SNTAGT. The CDR3 consists of 16 residues. DNA for the CDR3: TGTGCCAGCAGTGAGTTACCGGGACTAGCACCAGATACGCAGTATTTT. Translation: CASSELPGLAPDTQYF.

J is TRBJ1-5 and V is TRBV28; possible D gene TRBD1, 5 bases. The CDR3 extends over 15 amino acids. Trimming removed 3 bases at V and 0 bases at J, with 9 bases between. Germline V gene sequence: CDR1 MDHEN, CDR2 SYDVKM. This CDR3 is CASSLGLFSNQPQHF. In DNA, the CDR3 is TGTGCCAGCAGTTTGGGGCTTTTTAGCAATCAGCCCCAGCATTTT.

V usage is TRBV4-2 and J usage is TRBJ1-4, with TRBD1 identical over 9 bases. The CDR3 is made up of 15 amino acids. Germline-derived CDR1 and CDR2 are LGHNA and YNFKEQ. V trimming: 1 base; J trimming: 7 bases; junction bases outside the gene matches: 4. Here the CDR3 DNA reads TGTGCCAGCAGCCAAGTACAGGGGGCGGTTGAAAAACTGTTTTTT. Residues: CASSQVQGAVEKLFF.

This clone was seen only once. The chain carries TRBV5-8 and TRBJ2-5; possible D gene TRBD2, 5 bases. Per the germline V gene, CDR1 is SGHTS and CDR2 is YDEGEE. This CDR3 spans 14 amino acids. V gave up 4 bases and J gave up 1 base, with 11 bases separating them. The CDR3 loop is CASSRLGGQETQYF. The CDR3 DNA reads as TGTGCCAGCAGCCGTCTAGGAGGCCAAGAGACCCAGTACTTC.

The CDR3 DNA sequence: TGCAGCGTTGTTGATCTGGCCCTGAACACTGAAGCTTTCTTT. Protein: CSVVDLALNTEAFF. The chain recombines TRBV29-1 with TRBJ1-1, with D uncertain. There are 14 residues in the CDR3. Germline CDR1 and CDR2: SQVTM and ANQGSEA. Trimming cost V 4 bases and J 0 bases, with 12 bases left between them.

The V and J genes are TRBV6-5 and TRBJ1-2; D unclear. Per the germline V gene, CDR1 is MNHEY and CDR2 is SVGAGI. The CDR3 length is 13 residues. The V gene lost 7 bases and the J gene lost 8 bases, with 17 bases spanning the gap. In DNA, the CDR3 is TGTGCCAGCAATTGGGAGGGAATTGGAGGCTACACCTTC. Protein product: CASNWEGIGGYTF.

The rearrangement joins TRBV15 to TRBJ2-2; 8 bases match TRBD1. V lost 6 bases to trimming and J lost 1 base; unmatched junction nucleotides: 4. Germline V gene lookup returns CDR1 LNHNV and CDR2 YYDKDF (reference sequence). The CDR3 is 15 residues long. CDR3 amino acids: CATSARGQNTGELFF. In nucleotides, the CDR3 is TGTGCCACCAGTGCCAGGGGGCAGAACACCGGGGAGCTGTTTTTT.

The V call is TRBV28, the J call TRBJ1-4, with 9 nucleotides matching TRBD1. The CDR3 spans 15 residues. Germline V gene sequence: CDR1 MDHEN, CDR2 SYDVKM. J was trimmed by 8 bases and V by 2 bases; bases with no gene match: 6. The chain's CDR3 is CASSLPGTGREKLFF. The CDR3 nucleotides read TGTGCCAGCAGTTTACCCGGGACAGGGAGGGAAAAACTGTTTTTT.

The chain is built from TRBV5-1 and TRBJ2-5; 8 bases map to TRBD1. CDR1 is SGHRS and CDR2 is YFSETQ in the germline V gene. The V segment lost 3 bases and the J segment 5 bases; nucleotides outside the gene matches: 9. The CDR3 totals 15 residues. CDR3 protein: CASSWVTGVEETQYF. CDR3 nucleotides: TGCGCCAGCAGCTGGGTGACAGGGGTTGAGGAGACCCAGTACTTC.

V and J are TRBV7-2 and TRBJ2-7; 9 nucleotides match TRBD1. CDR3 length: 14 residues. V lost 4 bases and J lost 2; bases outside the gene matches: 3. The germline CDR1 and CDR2 sequences are SGHTA and FQGNSA. CDR3 protein: CASSSRTGAYEQYF. DNA for the CDR3: TGTGCCAGCAGCTCCAGGACAGGGGCCTACGAGCAGTACTTC. Combining the CDR3 with reference TRBV7-2 and TRBJ2-7 gives the whole variable domain GAGVSQSPSNKVTEKGKDVELRCDPISGHTALYWYRQSLGQGLEFLIYFQGNSAPDKSGLPSDRFSAERTGGSVSTLTIQRTQQEDSAVYLCASSSRTGAYEQYFGPGTRLTVT.

This chain links TRBV6-1 with TRBJ1-2; tentative D call: TRBD1 (5 bases). The V gene lost 1 base and the J gene lost 8 bases, with 17 bases spanning the gap. Germline values: CDR1 MNHNS, CDR2 SASEGT. This CDR3 has 15 residues. The CDR3 loop reads CASSEGSGRSRGYTF. CDR3 sequence (DNA): TGTGCCAGCAGTGAAGGGTCAGGGCGGTCGCGGGGCTACACCTTC.

The chain uses TRBV2 and TRBJ2-1; 16 nucleotides line up with TRBD2. In germline, CDR1 is SNHLY, CDR2 FYNNEI. This CDR3 contains 19 residues. Losses at the gene ends were 7 bases for V and 7 bases for J; bases not matched to a gene: 16. In DNA form, the CDR3 reads TGTGCCAGCAACTACCCCGGGACTAGCGGGGGGGCCTTTGAGAATGAGCAGTTCTTC. This translates into CASNYPGTSGGAFENEQFF.

V is TRBV2 and J is TRBJ1-2; D gene ambiguous. V dropped 1 base and J dropped 4 bases, with 7 bases sitting between them. This CDR3 has 13 amino acids. Germline CDR1 SNHLY, CDR2 FYNNEI. The CDR3 nucleotides read TGTGCCAGCAGTGAAGACGGAGCCTATGGCTACACCTTC. The encoded protein is CASSEDGAYGYTF.

CDR3 region: CASTLYRGTEAFF. In DNA form, the CDR3 reads TGTGCCAGTACCCTATACCGGGGCACTGAAGCTTTCTTT. V usage is TRBV19 and J usage is TRBJ1-1; D unclear. V lost 7 bases to trimming and J lost 4 bases, with 13 bases between them. Germline V gives CDR1 LNHDA, CDR2 SQIVND (reference sequence). The CDR3 is 13 residues long.